One sample yielded the 30 T cell receptor beta chains listed below, sequenced in a study of type 1 regulatory T cells. TCRdb recomputed calls from the reads with MiXCR, one row per CDR3 protein. Of 60,000 to 70,000 distinct CDR3 sequences in the sample, 49% were seen once. These receptors are not linked to any known antigen. The sample comprised cultured non-Tr1 T cells, either the whole culture or a sorted T cell fraction (not recorded which). Every receptor here comes from a human donor in good health.

V and J are TRBV19 and TRBJ2-7; 8 bases align to TRBD1. Unmatched junction bases numbered 6, after V lost 5 bases and J lost 3 bases. This CDR3 contains 14 residues. Germline values: CDR1 LNHDA, CDR2 SQIVND (reference sequence). CDR3 region: CASSPRDRLYEQYF. Here the CDR3 DNA reads TGTGCCAGTAGTCCTCGGGACAGGCTCTACGAGCAGTACTTC.

The chain recombines TRBV27 with TRBJ1-6; D gene ambiguous. This CDR3 is built from 14 residues. V was cut by 5 bases and J by 7 bases, with 12 bases left in between. Germline assignment: CDR1 MNHEY and CDR2 SMNVEV (reference sequence). DNA for the CDR3: TGTGCCAGCAGTGACCGGGCCGCAAATTCACCCCTCCACTTT. It codes for CASSDRAANSPLHF.

This clonotype was counted only a few times. The chain is built from TRBV20-1 and TRBJ2-3; D possibly uses TRBD1 or TRBD2 (6 bases each). The germline V gene encodes CDR1 DFQATT and CDR2 SNEGSKA (reference sequence). V was pared by 3 bases and J by 0 bases, with 13 bases between. The CDR3 has 15 amino acids. Here the CDR3 DNA reads TGCAGTGCTAGTACCGGGGGCCTTAGCACAGATACGCAGTATTTT. It yields the protein CSASTGGLSTDTQYF.

The chain combines TRBV5-5 with TRBJ1-4; 7 bases are shared with TRBD1. Germline V gene sequence: CDR1 SGHKS, CDR2 YYEKEE (reference sequence). The CDR3 has 15 residues. Losses at the gene ends were 1 base for V and 0 bases for J; bases not matched to a gene: 0. CDR3 amino acids: CASSLQGATNEKLFF. The CDR3 coding sequence is TGTGCCAGCAGCTTGCAGGGGGCAACTAATGAAAAACTGTTTTTT.

This clonotype was seen more than once but under ten times. The J gene is TRBJ2-1, the V gene TRBV19; 7 nucleotides agree with TRBD2. V was pared by 5 bases and J by 7 bases, with 17 bases of the junction left unmatched. Per the germline V gene, CDR1 is LNHDA and CDR2 is SQIVND (reference sequence). This CDR3 contains 17 residues. The CDR3 DNA is TGTGCCAGTAGTGCGGGTTACGGCGGGGGAAACGTGAATGAGCAGTTCTTC. Translation gives CASSAGYGGGNVNEQFF. The whole variable domain, filled in from reference TRBV19 and TRBJ2-1, reads DGGITQSPKYLFRKEGQNVTLSCEQNLNHDAMYWYRQDPGQGLRLIYYSQIVNDFQKGDIAEGYSVSREKKESFPLTVTSAQKNPTAFYLCASSAGYGGGNVNEQFFGPGTRLTVL.

This chain uses TRBV18 with TRBJ2-7; D uncertain. The V end lost 4 bases, the J end lost 5 bases, and 18 bases lay between the germline ends. Germline assignment: CDR1 KGHSH and CDR2 LQKENI. The CDR3 covers 15 residues. For the CDR3, the DNA is TGTGCCAGCTCACTTGGACCTTTCCGAGGAGACGAGCAGTACTTC. It translates to CASSLGPFRGDEQYF.

V gene TRBV30 combines with J gene TRBJ1-5; tentatively, D is TRBD1 (5 bases). In germline, CDR1 is GTSNPN, CDR2 SVGIG (reference sequence). The CDR3 extends over 13 amino acids. The V gene lost 0 bases and the J gene lost 9 bases, with 12 bases spanning the gap. The CDR3, as DNA: TGTGCCTGGAGTGTACAGGACGTGGGGCCCCAGCATTTT. Amino acids: CAWSVQDVGPQHF. Supplemented by reference TRBV30 and TRBJ1-5, the full variable domain reads SQTIHQWPATLVQPVGSPLSLECTVEGTSNPNLYWYRQAAGRGLQLLFYSVGIGQISSEVPQNLSASRPQDRQFILSSKKLLLSDSGFYLCAWSVQDVGPQHFGDGTRLSIL.

For this clonotype: A much larger clone lies a single base off, so this may be a read error. The CDR3 spells CSATVAGRAETKYF. The CDR3, as DNA: TGCAGCGCGACAGTGGCAGGGAGGGCGGAGACCAAGTACTTC. The chain recombines TRBV29-1 with TRBJ2-5; TRBD2 matches 7 bases. Germline V gives CDR1 SQVTM, CDR2 ANQGSEA. The CDR3 runs to 14 residues.

With respect to this clonotype: Compared with germline, one end of the junction differs, possibly owing to a read error. The chain employs TRBV11-2 and TRBJ1-1; weak D call: TRBD1 (5 bases). CDR3 length equals 12 residues. The germline CDR1 and CDR2 sequences are SGHAT and FQNNGV. The CDR3 region is CGSREIYTEAFF. The CDR3 DNA sequence: TGTGGCAGCAGGGAAATCTACACTGAAGCTTTCTTT.

The rearrangement links TRBV7-2 to TRBJ2-7; 9 positions agree with TRBD2. Trimming at V came to 3 bases and at J to 6 bases, leaving 3 bases not matched to a gene. CDR3 length: 13 residues. The germline V gene has CDR1 SGHTA and CDR2 FQGNSA. The CDR3 here is CASSLAGGPEQYF. The DNA of the CDR3 is TGTGCCAGCAGCTTGGCGGGGGGGCCCGAGCAGTACTTC.

The CDR3 DNA reads as TGTGCCAGCAGCCAAAGGACGGCTAACTATGGCTACACCTTC. Protein sequence: CASSQRTANYGYTF. The chain employs TRBV3-1 and TRBJ1-2; D remains ambiguous. Germline-derived CDR1 and CDR2 are LGHDT and YNNKEL (reference sequence). V lost 2 bases and J 0 bases, leaving 7 bases between the germline ends. The CDR3 runs to 14 residues.

The table lists this clonotype with a few counts. CDR3 coding DNA: TGCAGTGCCGAAAGGACGGGGGGAGAGACCCAGTACTTC. It is translated as CSAERTGGETQYF. V is TRBV20-1 and J is TRBJ2-5, with 7 bases fitting TRBD2. In germline, CDR1 is DFQATT, CDR2 SNEGSKA (reference sequence). This CDR3 is 13 amino acids long. V lost 6 bases, J lost 4 bases, and 8 bases stayed unmatched.

The rearrangement uses TRBV19 and TRBJ1-2; tentatively, D is TRBD1 (5 bases). V dropped 4 bases and J dropped 0 bases, with 12 bases sitting between them. This CDR3 is 15 amino acids long. Looked up from germline, CDR1 is LNHDA and CDR2 is SQIVND (reference sequence). The CDR3 protein is CASSKHRTTNYGYTF. The CDR3 coding sequence is TGTGCCAGTAGTAAGCACAGGACGACTAACTATGGCTACACCTTC.

J is TRBJ1-5 and V is TRBV20-1; 10 bases fit TRBD1. From germline, CDR1 is DFQATT and CDR2 SNEGSKA (reference sequence). The V gene end was trimmed by 3 bases and the J gene end by 1 base; junction bases not matched to a gene: 12. The CDR3 contains 18 residues. The CDR3 DNA reads TGCAGTGCTAGCACGGGGACAGGGGCGAGCGGAAGCAATCAGCCCCAGCATTTT. Translating gives CSASTGTGASGSNQPQHF.

This chain links TRBV9 with TRBJ1-2; maybe TRBD1 (6 bases). CDR3 length: 15 amino acids. The germline gives CDR1 SGDLS, CDR2 YYNGEE. The V gene lost 2 bases and the J gene lost 2 bases, with 13 bases spanning the gap. CDR3 residues: CASSVGAEPNYGYTF. The CDR3, as DNA: TGTGCCAGCAGCGTGGGGGCAGAACCCAACTATGGCTACACCTTC.

This clonotype was detected a few times. The J gene is TRBJ1-3, the V gene TRBV7-2; D call uncertain. CDR3 length equals 14 residues. The germline V and J ends were trimmed by 6 bases and 2 bases, with 11 bases remaining between them. Germline V gene data show CDR1 as SGHTA and CDR2 as FQGNSA. The CDR3 here is CASRQRAAGNTIYF. The CDR3, as DNA: TGTGCCAGCAGACAAAGGGCAGCTGGAAACACCATATATTTT.

This clonotype was picked up a small number of times. V is TRBV28 and J is TRBJ1-5; D perhaps matches TRBD1 (6 bases). Germline CDR1 reads MDHEN; CDR2 reads SYDVKM. The length of the CDR3 is 16 residues. Trimming stripped 5 bases from V and 2 bases from J, with 16 bases between. The CDR3 reads CASSPERGIGNQPQHF. Here the CDR3 DNA reads TGTGCCAGCAGTCCGGAAAGGGGGATTGGCAATCAGCCCCAGCATTTT.

This clonotype was found a few times. The chain recombines TRBV15 with TRBJ2-3; possibly TRBD2 for D (7 bases). Trimming shortened V by 0 bases and J by 9 bases, and 16 bases separated the two germline ends. This CDR3 spans 15 amino acids. Germline assignment: CDR1 LNHNV and CDR2 YYDKDF (reference sequence). The CDR3 DNA sequence: TGTGCCACCAGCAGAGAACTTTCGGGGGGCGGAACGCAGTATTTT. This gives the protein CATSRELSGGGTQYF.

The J gene is TRBJ1-1, the V gene TRBV19; TRBD1 matches at 7 bases. Germline V lookup: CDR1 LNHDA, CDR2 SQIVND (reference sequence). V gave up 6 bases and J gave up 3 bases; unmatched junction bases: 7. CDR3 length equals 14 residues. Here the CDR3 reads CASRLTGVDTEAFF. CDR3 nucleotide sequence: TGTGCCAGTAGACTAACAGGGGTTGACACTGAAGCTTTCTTT.

The rearrangement joins TRBV11-3 to TRBJ2-1; 8 bases map to TRBD2. Losses at the gene ends were 6 bases for V and 10 bases for J; bases not matched to a gene: 14. There are 15 residues in the CDR3. In germline, CDR1 is SGHNT, CDR2 YENEEA. The CDR3 sequence: CASRLLRGDVGEQFF. CDR3 DNA sequence: TGTGCCAGCAGACTTCTGCGGGGGGATGTCGGGGAGCAGTTCTTC.

This clonotype is medium-sized (0.01 to 0.1%) within its sample. The rearrangement links TRBV20-1 to TRBJ2-1; unclear D gene. Germline CDR1 is DFQATT and CDR2 is SNEGSKA (reference sequence). V was clipped by 2 bases and J by 7 bases, with 6 bases between them. There are 11 residues in the CDR3. The CDR3 DNA follows: TGCAGTGCTAGAACATCGAATGAGCAGTTCTTC. Translated: CSARTSNEQFF.

This clonotype turned up a few times. The chain has TRBV5-1 and TRBJ2-7, with 9 nucleotides matching TRBD1. V lost 2 bases, J lost 1 base, and 1 base stayed unmatched. The germline V gene encodes CDR1 SGHRS and CDR2 YFSETQ. CDR3 length: 14 amino acids. The CDR3 spells CASSFGTGSYEQYF. CDR3 sequence (DNA): TGCGCCAGCAGCTTCGGGACAGGGTCCTACGAGCAGTACTTC.

V usage is TRBV7-9 and J usage is TRBJ2-7; D is uncertain. V was cut by 5 bases and J by 4 bases, with 9 bases left in between. This CDR3 contains 12 residues. Germline CDR1 and CDR2: SEHNR and FQNEAQ (reference sequence). The CDR3 DNA reads as TGTGCCAGCAGCCGAAATATTTACGAGCAGTACTTC. Protein: CASSRNIYEQYF.

This sequence joins TRBV5-1 and TRBJ1-2, with TRBD1 matching over 7 bases. The CDR3 has 14 amino acids. V gave up 4 bases and J gave up 2 bases; unmatched junction bases: 5. Germline V gene data show CDR1 as SGHRS and CDR2 as YFSETQ. This chain's CDR3 is CASSQQTGNYGYTF. The CDR3 DNA reads as TGCGCCAGCAGCCAACAGACAGGGAACTATGGCTACACCTTC.

The table lists this clonotype with a few counts. The J gene is TRBJ2-2, the V gene TRBV19; 13 positions agree with TRBD2. The CDR3 runs 17 residues. CDR1 is LNHDA, CDR2 SQIVND, per germline (reference sequence). Unmatched junction bases numbered 3, after V lost 5 bases and J lost 0 bases. The CDR3 region is CASSAGTSGANTGELFF. The CDR3 DNA reads as TGTGCCAGTAGTGCCGGGACTAGCGGGGCGAACACCGGGGAGCTGTTTTTT.

This clonotype has more than one count but fewer than ten. The chain combines TRBV6-1 with TRBJ1-2; weak D call: TRBD1 (5 bases). With 2 bases removed from V and 6 bases from J, the gap between germline ends came to 10 bases. CDR3 size: 13 residues. The germline gives CDR1 MNHNS, CDR2 SASEGT. The CDR3 DNA sequence: TGTGCCAGCAGTGAACAGGGTCGGGATGGCTACACCTTC. It yields the protein CASSEQGRDGYTF.

This clonotype showed up just a few times. V usage is TRBV28 and J usage is TRBJ1-1; D remains ambiguous. Trimming took 1 base from V and 7 from J, leaving 7 bases between them. CDR1 and CDR2 (germline): MDHEN, SYDVKM. The CDR3 is made up of 12 amino acids. The CDR3 here is CASSLFRLEAFF. For the CDR3, the DNA is TGTGCCAGCAGTTTATTCAGACTTGAAGCTTTCTTT. Looking up the rest from reference TRBV28 and TRBJ1-1 gives the full variable domain: DVKVTQSSRYLVKRTGEKVFLECVQDMDHENMFWYRQDPGLGLRLIYFSYDVKMKEKGDIPEGYSVSREKKERFSLILESASTNQTSMYLCASSLFRLEAFFGQGTRLTVV.

The V call is TRBV10-3, the J call TRBJ2-3; D not certain. Looked up from germline, CDR1 is ENHRY and CDR2 is SYGVKD. V gave up 4 bases and J gave up 6 bases, with 5 bases separating them. CDR3 length: 11 residues. CDR3 residues: CAISAQDTQYF. The CDR3 nucleotides are TGTGCCATCAGTGCCCAGGATACGCAGTATTTT.

The chain employs TRBV12-3 or TRBV12-4 and TRBJ1-1, with a weak D call TRBD1 (6 bases). The V gene lost 5 bases and the J gene lost 2 bases, with 12 bases spanning the gap. The CDR3 runs 14 residues. CDR3 bases: TGTGCCAGCAGTAGTAACAGGGCCAACACTGAAGCTTTCTTT. As protein: CASSSNRANTEAFF.

The gene calls are TRBV5-5 and TRBJ2-2, with 12 nucleotides matching TRBD1. Germline lookup yields CDR1 SGHKS and CDR2 YYEKEE (reference sequence). The CDR3 totals 17 residues. The J segment lost 6 bases and the V segment lost 0 bases, leaving 6 bases of the junction unmatched. The CDR3 here is CASSLVGQGAAPGELFF. The CDR3 DNA reads TGTGCCAGCAGCTTGGTGGGACAGGGGGCCGCACCCGGGGAGCTGTTTTTT. Full variable domain (remainder filled in from reference TRBV5-5 and TRBJ2-2): DAGVTQSPTHLIKTRGQQVTLRCSPISGHKSVSWYQQVLGQGPQFIFQYYEKEERGRGNFPDRFSARQFPNYSSELNVNALLLGDSALYLCASSLVGQGAAPGELFFGEGSRLTVL.